The 21 T cell receptor beta chains reported below all come from one sample, sequenced in a study of memory CD4+ T cells and cytomegalovirus serostatus. Using immunoSEQ multiplex PCR, the repertoire was profiled, and TCRdb retains in-frame clones only, with some absent. Here the sample spans around 50,000 clones, around 80% being singletons. Single viable CD3+CD4+CD8-CD45RO+ cells were sorted as the memory CD4+ T cells. The specimen was memory CD4+ T cells from blood. These TCRs come from an adult in good health and CMV-seronegative.

V usage is TRBV4-3 and J usage is TRBJ1-1; D is perhaps TRBD1 (5 bases). The CDR3 spans 14 residues. From germline, CDR1 is LGHNA and CDR2 YSLEER. Trimming shortened V by 5 bases and J by 1 base, and 11 bases separated the two germline ends. In DNA, the CDR3 is TGCGCCAGCAGCGCACAGGCGAAGAACACTGAAGCTTTCTTT. The encoded protein is CASSAQAKNTEAFF.

The chain is built from TRBV7-3 and TRBJ2-7; D is unresolved. Trimming shortened V by 4 bases and J by 3 bases, and 4 bases separated the two germline ends. The V gene's germline CDR1 is SGHTA and CDR2 FQGTGA. The CDR3 has 11 residues. CDR3 protein: CASSSDYEQYF. DNA for the CDR3: TGTGCCAGCAGCTCCGACTACGAGCAGTACTTC.

The chain uses TRBV15 and TRBJ1-1; D is unresolved. Trimming stripped 0 bases from V and 1 base from J, with 3 bases between. The CDR3 consists of 13 residues. Looked up from germline, CDR1 is LNHNV and CDR2 is YYDKDF (reference sequence). The CDR3 DNA is TGTGCCACCAGCAGAGATCGGAACACTGAAGCTTTCTTT. This gives the protein CATSRDRNTEAFF.

This rearrangement joins TRBV28 to TRBJ2-5; 7 positions agree with TRBD1. The germline V gene has CDR1 MDHEN and CDR2 SYDVKM. The V segment lost 4 bases and the J segment 1 base; nucleotides outside the gene matches: 9. This CDR3 has 16 amino acids. The chain's CDR3 is CASSSSTGLPQETQYF. In DNA form, the CDR3 reads TGTGCCAGCAGTTCCTCGACAGGGTTACCCCAAGAGACCCAGTACTTC.

This sequence joins TRBV5-1 and TRBJ1-1; D is possibly TRBD1 (5 bases). Trimming took off 1 base at V and 4 bases at J, with 20 bases between the two ends. This CDR3 is 17 amino acids long. CDR1 is SGHRS, CDR2 YFSETQ, per germline. The CDR3 sequence: CASSLWGGMAVGTEAFF. The CDR3 DNA sequence: TGCGCCAGCAGCTTGTGGGGGGGAATGGCGGTGGGCACTGAAGCTTTCTTT.

The rearrangement links TRBV28 to TRBJ2-7, with D perhaps matching TRBD2 (7 bases). V was cut by 4 bases and J by 6 bases, with 22 bases left in between. CDR1 and CDR2 (germline): MDHEN, SYDVKM. The CDR3 has 16 residues. The CDR3 DNA follows: TGTGCCAGCAGTTCCCGTAGGGGGGGGCAGAGGGGCGAGCAGTACTTC. Amino acids: CASSSRRGGQRGEQYF.

J is TRBJ1-1 and V is TRBV2, with 7 nucleotides matching TRBD1. Germline CDR1 SNHLY, CDR2 FYNNEI. After removal of 1 base from V and 5 bases from J, the junction contained 4 bases not matched to a gene. This CDR3 has 14 amino acids. As DNA, the CDR3 is TGTGCCAGCAGTGAAGGACAGGGAAGGACTGAAGCTTTCTTT. Amino acids: CASSEGQGRTEAFF.

The chain links TRBV5-1 to TRBJ1-1; TRBD1 is a possible D gene (6 bases). V gave up 0 bases and J gave up 2 bases, with 11 bases separating them. The CDR3 sequence is 15 residues long. The germline V gene encodes CDR1 SGHRS and CDR2 YFSETQ. The CDR3 sequence is CASSLVGGKNTEAFF. CDR3 DNA sequence: TGCGCCAGCAGCTTGGTAGGGGGTAAAAACACTGAAGCTTTCTTT. Based on the CDR3 plus reference TRBV5-1 and TRBJ1-1, the full variable domain is KAGVTQTPRYLIKTRGQQVTLSCSPISGHRSVSWYQQTPGQGLQFLFEYFSETQRNKGNFPGRFSGRQFSNSRSEMNVSTLELGDSALYLCASSLVGGKNTEAFFGQGTRLTVV.

The chain has TRBV7-2 and TRBJ2-7; D not resolved. CDR1 and CDR2 from the germline V gene are SGHTA and FQGNSA. Between the trimmed V and J ends, which lost 4 bases and 6 bases, there was a span of 7 bases. The CDR3 is made up of 11 amino acids. CDR3 nucleotides: TGTGCCAGCAGCTATGGTCCCGAGCAGTACTTC. Its translation is CASSYGPEQYF.

The rearrangement uses TRBV19 and TRBJ1-1; TRBD1 matches at 7 bases. The ends lost 5 bases at V and 1 base at J; junction bases unmatched: 4. The CDR3 runs to 14 residues. CDR1 LNHDA and CDR2 SQIVND come from the germline V gene (reference sequence). CDR3 DNA sequence: TGTGCCAGTAGTGTAAGACAGGGGAACACTGAAGCTTTCTTT. Protein: CASSVRQGNTEAFF.

This chain uses TRBV30 with TRBJ1-2; maybe TRBD1 (5 bases). This CDR3 is 13 amino acids long. Germline CDR1 reads GTSNPN; CDR2 reads SVGIG (reference sequence). The V gene lost 0 bases and the J gene lost 7 bases, with 12 bases spanning the gap. The CDR3 DNA follows: TGTGCCTGGAGTGTACGGGGGAGGGGTGGCTACACCTTC. Its translation: CAWSVRGRGGYTF. Drawing the rest from reference TRBV30 and TRBJ1-2, the complete variable domain is SQTIHQWPATLVQPVGSPLSLECTVEGTSNPNLYWYRQAAGRGLQLLFYSVGIGQISSEVPQNLSASRPQDRQFILSSKKLLLSDSGFYLCAWSVRGRGGYTFGSGTRLTVV.

V gene TRBV2 combines with J gene TRBJ2-6; 9 nucleotides align to TRBD1. CDR1 and CDR2 from the germline V gene are SNHLY and FYNNEI. Trimming removed 6 bases from V and 4 bases from J; junction bases left unmatched: 7. The CDR3 length is 16 residues. The CDR3 protein is CASRGTGIYGANVLTF. DNA for the CDR3: TGTGCCAGCAGGGGGACAGGGATTTACGGGGCCAACGTCCTGACTTTC. The full variable domain, completed using reference TRBV2 and TRBJ2-6, is EPEVTQTPSHQVTQMGQEVILRCVPISNHLYFYWYRQILGQKVEFLVSFYNNEISEKSEIFDDQFSVERPDGSNFTLKIRSTKLEDSAMYFCASRGTGIYGANVLTFGAGSRLTVL.

V gene TRBV5-1 combines with J gene TRBJ2-5; 9 bases match TRBD2. Germline assignment: CDR1 SGHRS and CDR2 YFSETQ. The CDR3 totals 16 residues. J gave up 7 bases and V 4 bases, and 14 bases lay outside the gene matches. CDR3 bases: TGCGCCAGCAGCCCCTCCGAGGCGGGAGGGTCAGCGACCCAGTACTTC. It specifies CASSPSEAGGSATQYF.

V usage is TRBV7-3 and J usage is TRBJ1-1; D is possibly TRBD1 (5 bases). Germline CDR1 SGHTA, CDR2 FQGTGA. Trimming took 5 bases from V and 1 from J, leaving 11 bases between them. The CDR3 is 14 residues long. The CDR3 region has the DNA TGTGCCAGCAGCCGCCGGGGCGGGAACACTGAAGCTTTCTTT. This codes for CASSRRGGNTEAFF.

The V gene is TRBV9, the J gene TRBJ1-5; D call uncertain. The germline CDR1 and CDR2 sequences are SGDLS and YYNGEE. The CDR3 consists of 14 residues. V shed 0 bases and J shed 6 bases, with 10 bases lying between them. The CDR3 here is CASSVDGITQPQHF. The CDR3 DNA is TGTGCCAGCAGCGTAGACGGAATTACTCAGCCCCAGCATTTT.

The genes are TRBV5-6 and TRBJ2-7, with no clear D. The germline V and J ends were trimmed by 0 bases and 0 bases, with 10 bases remaining between them. The CDR3 totals 15 residues. Germline loops: CDR1 SGHDT, CDR2 YYEEEE. Here the CDR3 reads CASSLGLTSSYEQYF. The CDR3, as DNA: TGTGCCAGCAGCTTGGGACTTACGAGCTCCTACGAGCAGTACTTC.

The chain is built from TRBV4-2 and TRBJ1-5; a possible D gene is TRBD1 (6 bases). Germline loops: CDR1 LGHNA, CDR2 YNFKEQ. The CDR3 has 14 amino acids. The germline V and J ends were trimmed by 1 base and 5 bases, with 9 bases remaining between them. DNA of the CDR3: TGTGCCAGCAGCCAAGGGGAGGGGGATCAGCCCCAGCATTTT. Its translation: CASSQGEGDQPQHF.

The table lists this clone with a count of one. This chain uses TRBV14 with TRBJ1-2, with TRBD1 matching 10 bases. V dropped 4 bases and J dropped 4; count of bases not matched to a gene: 3. The CDR3 covers 14 residues. Per the germline V gene, CDR1 is SGHDN and CDR2 is FVKESK. The CDR3 region is CASSLRQGAYGYTF. CDR3 bases: TGTGCCAGCAGCCTACGACAGGGGGCCTATGGCTACACCTTC.

The chain combines TRBV6-5 with TRBJ1-2; weak D call: TRBD1 (5 bases). Germline CDR1 reads MNHEY; CDR2 reads SVGAGI. V was pared by 6 bases and J by 4 bases, with 18 bases between. This CDR3 is 15 amino acids long. The CDR3 loop is CASRHQTTGVYGYTF. CDR3 DNA: TGTGCCAGCAGACACCAAACAACAGGAGTCTATGGCTACACCTTC.

The chain employs TRBV20-1 and TRBJ2-5; possibly TRBD2 for D (6 bases). CDR1 is DFQATT and CDR2 is SNEGSKA in the germline V gene (reference sequence). The CDR3 runs 11 residues. Between the trimmed V and J ends, which lost 6 bases and 5 bases, there was a span of 10 bases. Here the CDR3 reads CSAGRSETQYF. CDR3 nucleotide sequence: TGCAGTGCAGGGAGGTCGGAGACCCAGTACTTC.

The chain combines TRBV9 with TRBJ1-5; maybe TRBD1 (6 bases). Trimming took off 3 bases at V and 0 bases at J, with 22 bases between the two ends. There are 19 residues in the CDR3. Germline CDR1 is SGDLS and CDR2 is YYNGEE. The CDR3 here is CASSAHPGDGDYSNQPQHF. CDR3 DNA sequence: TGTGCCAGCAGCGCCCACCCAGGGGACGGGGATTATAGCAATCAGCCCCAGCATTTT.